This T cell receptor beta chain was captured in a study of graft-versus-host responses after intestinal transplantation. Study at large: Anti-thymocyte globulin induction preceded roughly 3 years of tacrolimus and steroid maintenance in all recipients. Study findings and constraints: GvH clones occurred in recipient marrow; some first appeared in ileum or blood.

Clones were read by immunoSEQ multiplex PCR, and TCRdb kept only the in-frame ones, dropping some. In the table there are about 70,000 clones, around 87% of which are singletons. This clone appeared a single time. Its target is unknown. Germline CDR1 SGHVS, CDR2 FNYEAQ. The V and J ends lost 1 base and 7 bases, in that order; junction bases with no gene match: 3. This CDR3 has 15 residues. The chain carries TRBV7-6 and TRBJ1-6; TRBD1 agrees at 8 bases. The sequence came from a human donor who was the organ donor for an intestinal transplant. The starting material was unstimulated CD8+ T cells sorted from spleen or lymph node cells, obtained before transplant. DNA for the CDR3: TGTGCCAGCAGCTTAGGGGGACAGGACAATTCACCCCTCCACTTT. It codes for CASSLGGQDNSPLHF.